These 4 T cell receptor beta chains share one sample of origin, sequenced in a study of blood T cell repertoires in COVID-19. Generated by immunoSEQ multiplex PCR, the TCRdb table keeps only in-frame clones and is missing some. Seen here are hundreds of thousands of clones, roughly nine tenths observed once, and the top ten hold 0.95% to 1.3%. Sequencing was performed on PBMCs or T cells enriched from blood (not recorded which). These receptors were obtained from a man younger than 40 who had recovered from COVID-19.

V gene TRBV3-1 (or the pseudogene TRBV3-2) combines with J gene TRBJ2-5, with unresolved D. The V gene lost 1 base and the J gene lost 1 base, with 7 bases spanning the gap. Germline CDR1 LGHDT, CDR2 YNNKEL (reference sequence). This CDR3 has 14 residues. As DNA, the CDR3 is TGTGCCAGCAGCCAAGGGCCCTTCCAAGAGACCCAGTACTTC. Residues: CASSQGPFQETQYF.

The chain recombines TRBV20-1 with TRBJ1-2, with D unclear. This CDR3 contains 12 residues. Trimming shortened V by 3 bases and J by 8 bases, and 13 bases separated the two germline ends. Germline CDR1 DFQATT, CDR2 SNEGSKA (reference sequence). The CDR3 region has the DNA TGCAGTGCTAGTTCGGGTAACGAGGGCTACACCTTC. It codes for CSASSGNEGYTF.

V and J are TRBV10-2 and TRBJ1-1; the D gene is possibly TRBD1 (5 bases). In germline, CDR1 is WSHSY, CDR2 SAAADI. There are 15 residues in the CDR3. The V gene lost 6 bases and the J gene lost 0 bases, with 14 bases spanning the gap. The CDR3 bases are TGCGCCAGCAGACAGGCAGAAATAATGAACACTGAAGCTTTCTTT. It codes for CASRQAEIMNTEAFF.

This clone was seen more than once but under ten times. V gene TRBV7-2 combines with J gene TRBJ2-2; 9 bases line up with TRBD1. This CDR3 is built from 15 residues. Germline loops: CDR1 SGHTA, CDR2 FQGNSA. J lost 5 bases, V lost 1 base, and 2 bases had no gene match. In DNA, the CDR3 is TGTGCCAGCAGCTTAGGGGACAGGGAGACCGGGGAGCTGTTTTTT. Amino acid sequence: CASSLGDRETGELFF.